The 5 T cell receptor beta chains listed next were all sequenced from one sample in a study of beta chain features in type 1 diabetes. The authors reverse transcribed all of the isolated RNA, so sequencing captured expressed TCRB transcripts. Profiling relied on immunoSEQ multiplex PCR, and the TCRdb table lists in-frame clones only, not all of them. The table shows under 950,000 clones, with roughly a sixth occurring only once. What was sequenced was naive CD4+ T cells from blood. These receptor sequences come from a woman between 18 and 29 years old in good health.

The V gene is TRBV27, the J gene TRBJ2-2, with TRBD1 matching over 7 bases. Germline CDR1 is MNHEY and CDR2 is SMNVEV (reference sequence). The CDR3 consists of 19 residues. Trimming took 6 bases from V and 4 from J; bases not matched to a gene: 20. Here the CDR3 reads CASSPGDPQGLLGTGELFF. CDR3 nucleotides: TGTGCCAGCAGCCCAGGGGACCCACAGGGGCTCTTGGGCACCGGGGAGCTGTTTTTT.

CDR3 residues: CASSMTGHRIVGEQFF. Written as DNA, the CDR3 is TGTGCCAGTAGTATGACGGGACATAGGATCGTTGGTGAGCAGTTCTTC. J is TRBJ2-1 and V is TRBV19, with D possibly being TRBD1 (6 bases). The germline V gene has CDR1 LNHDA and CDR2 SQIVND (reference sequence). The length of the CDR3 is 16 residues. Trimming cost V 3 bases and J 9 bases, with 21 bases left between them. The complete variable domain, with remaining parts taken from reference TRBV19 and TRBJ2-1, reads DGGITQSPKYLFRKEGQNVTLSCEQNLNHDAMYWYRQDPGQGLRLIYYSQIVNDFQKGDIAEGYSVSREKKESFPLTVTSAQKNPTAFYLCASSMTGHRIVGEQFFGPGTRLTVL.

V is TRBV28 and J is TRBJ2-7; D is perhaps TRBD2 (6 bases). Germline V gives CDR1 MDHEN, CDR2 SYDVKM. The V end was cut by 8 bases, the J end by 2 bases, with 10 bases between. This CDR3 contains 12 residues. The CDR3 coding sequence is TGTGCCAGCTGCGGGAACACCTACGAGCAGTACTTC. This translates into CASCGNTYEQYF.

Only one count was recorded for this clone. The chain has TRBV9 and TRBJ2-7; TRBD1 aligns across 7 bases. Unmatched junction bases numbered 6, after V lost 0 bases and J lost 6 bases. This CDR3 contains 14 residues. CDR1 is SGDLS and CDR2 is YYNGEE in the germline V gene. The DNA for the CDR3 is TGTGCCAGCAGCGTAGGTGGACAGGACATCGAGCAGTACTTC. Translated: CASSVGGQDIEQYF.

This sequence joins TRBV5-6 and TRBJ1-1; D is ambiguous. V lost 7 bases and J lost 4, with 17 bases in between. The CDR3 has 14 amino acids. Germline V lookup: CDR1 SGHDT, CDR2 YYEEEE. CDR3 amino acids: CASGILTRSTEAFF. The CDR3 coding sequence is TGTGCCAGCGGTATTTTGACACGGAGCACTGAAGCTTTCTTT.